Following are 15 T cell receptor beta chains from one sample sequenced in a study of cytomegalovirus exposure and HLA in healthy donors. In the PCR, 60 Vbeta and 13 Jbeta primers were used. Clones were sequenced by immunoSEQ multiplex PCR, and TCRdb holds only the in-frame ones, with some missing. The repertoire includes 100,000 to 150,000 clones, around 80% of them detected once, and 11% sits in the top ten. Sequencing input: PBMCs. These receptors were taken from a man aged 30 to 39 in good health and CMV-seropositive.

CDR3 sequence (DNA): TGTGCCAGCAGTGACTCGAGCGTCAATGAGCAGTTCTTC. Translating it yields CASSDSSVNEQFF. The chain employs TRBV6-4 and TRBJ2-1; unclear D gene. There are 13 residues in the CDR3. V gave up 0 bases and J gave up 6 bases, with 6 bases separating them. The germline V gene encodes CDR1 MRHNA and CDR2 SNTAGT.

The sample holds a few counts of this clone. The chain couples TRBV19 to TRBJ1-1; no clear D gene. The V gene lost 4 bases and the J gene lost 6 bases, with 9 bases spanning the gap. Germline V gene data show CDR1 as LNHDA and CDR2 as SQIVND (reference sequence). This CDR3 spans 12 amino acids. DNA of the CDR3: TGTGCCAGTAGTAGTGGCTTCTCTGAAGCTTTCTTT. Amino acids: CASSSGFSEAFF. Together with reference TRBV19 and TRBJ1-1, the CDR3 gives the full variable domain: DGGITQSPKYLFRKEGQNVTLSCEQNLNHDAMYWYRQDPGQGLRLIYYSQIVNDFQKGDIAEGYSVSREKKESFPLTVTSAQKNPTAFYLCASSSGFSEAFFGQGTRLTVV.

This sequence joins TRBV7-9 and TRBJ2-6; D is unclear. Germline assignment: CDR1 SEHNR and CDR2 FQNEAQ (reference sequence). V was shortened by 2 bases and J by 4 bases, with 15 bases between the two germline ends. CDR3 length: 17 residues. The CDR3 reads CASSLSQGQAGANVLTF. The CDR3 nucleotides read TGTGCCAGCAGCTTATCCCAAGGCCAGGCGGGGGCCAACGTCCTGACTTTC.

The V gene is TRBV11-2, the J gene TRBJ2-3, with D hard to call. The CDR3 is 14 amino acids. CDR1 and CDR2 (germline): SGHAT, FQNNGV. The V end was cut by 1 base, the J end by 0 bases, with 5 bases between. CDR3 residues: CASSLARSTDTQYF. The CDR3 region has the DNA TGTGCCAGCAGCTTAGCCAGGAGCACAGATACGCAGTATTTT.

V gene TRBV4-3 combines with J gene TRBJ2-3; a possible D gene is TRBD1 (6 bases). Germline-derived CDR1 and CDR2 are LGHNA and YSLEER. Trimming cost V 6 bases and J 1 base, with 14 bases left between them. The CDR3 spans 15 residues. DNA of the CDR3: TGCGCCAGCAGTCCAGGGGCGGGTGGCACAGATACGCAGTATTTT. Translation gives CASSPGAGGTDTQYF.

Only a few counts were recorded for this clone. The chain uses TRBV28 and TRBJ2-1; 14 bases map to TRBD2. CDR1 is MDHEN and CDR2 is SYDVKM in the germline V gene. This CDR3 contains 16 residues. V lost 4 bases to trimming and J lost 7 bases; unmatched junction nucleotides: 6. The CDR3 loop is CASSSTGTSGSNEQFF. The CDR3 DNA sequence: TGTGCCAGCAGTTCGACCGGGACTAGCGGGAGTAATGAGCAGTTCTTC.

The chain is built from TRBV27 and TRBJ1-2; D is unclear. This CDR3 comprises 12 residues. Trimming pared 3 bases from V and 5 bases from J, leaving 7 bases between. Germline values: CDR1 MNHEY, CDR2 SMNVEV (reference sequence). The CDR3 protein is CASSLRGYGYTF. Here the CDR3 DNA reads TGTGCCAGCAGTTTGCGGGGATATGGCTACACCTTC.

CDR3 nucleotide sequence: TGTGCCAGCAGTTTATTGTCCCAGGGGGATGGCTACACCTTC. It translates to CASSLLSQGDGYTF. This rearrangement joins TRBV28 to TRBJ1-2; 7 bases align to TRBD1. The CDR3 has 14 amino acids. J lost 6 bases, V lost 1 base, and 5 bases had no gene match. In germline, CDR1 is MDHEN, CDR2 SYDVKM.

The chain carries TRBV27 and TRBJ2-2, with TRBD2 matching 9 bases. CDR1 and CDR2 (germline): MNHEY, SMNVEV (reference sequence). CDR3 length equals 16 residues. J lost 1 base, V lost 6 bases, and 6 bases had no gene match. The CDR3 sequence is CASSHLAGRNTGELFF. CDR3 coding DNA: TGTGCCAGCAGCCACCTAGCGGGAAGGAACACCGGGGAGCTGTTTTTT.

This clone was counted once. V usage is TRBV28 and J usage is TRBJ2-1; no clear D gene. CDR1 and CDR2 from the germline V gene are MDHEN and SYDVKM. The CDR3 runs to 14 residues. Trimming took 8 bases from V and 5 from J, leaving 16 bases between them. The CDR3 coding sequence is TGTGCCAGCCGATTCGCAACCGGTAACAATGAGCAGTTCTTC. Translation: CASRFATGNNEQFF.

With regard to this clone: Sequence at one end of the junction differs from germline and may be a read error. The chain joins TRBV19 to TRBJ2-2; D not certain. The CDR3 sequence is 14 residues long. Germline V gene sequence: CDR1 LNHDA, CDR2 SQIVND (reference sequence). CDR3 protein: CASSIVANTGELFF. CDR3 nucleotide sequence: TGTGCCAGTAGTATAGTAGCTAACACGGGGGAGCTGTTTTTT. Using reference TRBV19 and TRBJ2-2 for the parts outside the CDR3, the full variable domain is DGGITQSPKYLFRKEGQNVTLSCEQNLNHDAMYWYRQDPGQGLRLIYYSQIVNDFQKGDIAEGYSVSREKKESFPLTVTSAQKNPTAFYLCASSIVANTGELFFGEGSRLTVL.

The sample holds one count of this clone. In DNA form, the CDR3 reads TGTGCCAGCAGTTACTTGGGACAGGGGGACACCATATATTTT. Its translation is CASSYLGQGDTIYF. The chain has TRBV6-6 and TRBJ1-3, with 11 bases fitting TRBD1. With V trimmed by 1 base and J by 8 bases, 1 base remained unmatched. The CDR3 runs to 14 residues. CDR1 is MNHNY, CDR2 SVGAGI, per germline (reference sequence).

The V call is TRBV5-8, the J call TRBJ2-7, with D possibly being TRBD2 (5 bases). Germline V gives CDR1 SGHTS, CDR2 YDEGEE. CDR3 length equals 18 residues. The V and J ends lost 1 base and 0 bases respectively, with 20 bases between them. In DNA form, the CDR3 reads TGTGCCAGCAGCTTGTGGGCAGATCTTAGCGCGAGCTCCTACGAGCAGTACTTC. Translating it yields CASSLWADLSASSYEQYF.

V and J are TRBV5-1 and TRBJ1-1; tentatively, D is TRBD1 (6 bases). The CDR3 contains 16 residues. From germline, CDR1 is SGHRS and CDR2 YFSETQ. V lost 4 bases, J lost 1 base, and 17 bases lay in between. The CDR3 spells CASSGGARLSNTEAFF. In DNA form, the CDR3 reads TGCGCCAGCAGCGGGGGGGCGAGGTTGTCGAACACTGAAGCTTTCTTT.

The V call is TRBV11-2, the J call TRBJ1-2; possibly TRBD1 for D (6 bases). Germline V gives CDR1 SGHAT, CDR2 FQNNGV. V lost 5 bases and J 7 bases, leaving 11 bases between the germline ends. The CDR3 loop spans 12 amino acids. The DNA for the CDR3 is TGTGCCAGCAGCCTCAGGGGTCCTGGCTACACCTTC. It is translated as CASSLRGPGYTF.